A selection of T cell receptor beta chains follows, all from one sample in a study of regulatory T cells in long-lasting Graves disease. TCRdb called the multiplex PCR reads again in MiXCR, with one record for every CDR3 protein. The data show more than 350,000 distinct CDR3 sequences, with more than 13% seen just once and approximately 15% held by the top ten. The same sample was also studied in work on T cells in Graves' hyperthyroidism and ophthalmopathy.

The specimen was peripheral blood mononuclear cells (PBMCs), collected at new diagnosis, from a patient treated with antithyroid drugs. These receptors were taken from a woman in her 30s with Graves disease. Both conserved end residues are part of each CDR3. The order of the fields is J gene, V gene, D gene, clone size, CDR3 DNA, CDR3 protein. D genes are given only for firm matches. The size entry is marked missing in some rows and otherwise reads once, few, many or a size class.

J gene: TRBJ1-2; V gene: TRBV5-4; D gene: -; clone size: -; CDR3 DNA: TGTGCCAGCAGCTTGGCAGGAGTGGGGAAGGGCTACACCTTC; CDR3 protein: CASSLAGVGKGYTF
J gene: TRBJ2-7; V gene: TRBV29-1; D gene: -; clone size: many; CDR3 DNA: TGCAGCGTTCAAGAGGACGGAACCTACGAGCAGTACTTC; CDR3 protein: CSVQEDGTYEQYF
J gene: TRBJ2-3; V gene: TRBV19; D gene: -; clone size: few; CDR3 DNA: TGTGCCAGTAGTTCTGAACAGGAACCTAGCACAGATACGCAGTATTTT; CDR3 protein: CASSSEQEPSTDTQYF
J gene: TRBJ1-1; V gene: TRBV18; D gene: -; clone size: -; CDR3 DNA: TGTGCCAGCTCACCAGTGTTAAAGTGGAACACTGAAGCTTTCTTT; CDR3 protein: CASSPVLKWNTEAFF
J gene: TRBJ2-4; V gene: TRBV5-8; D gene: -; clone size: -; CDR3 DNA: TGTGCCAGCAGCTTAAATTCTGGGCGAATACTAGCCAAAAACATTCAGTACTTC; CDR3 protein: CASSLNSGRILAKNIQYF
J gene: TRBJ1-2; V gene: TRBV3-1; D gene: -; clone size: many; CDR3 DNA: TGTGCCAGCAGCCAAGATGACCAGGGGAAGTATGGCTACACCTTC; CDR3 protein: CASSQDDQGKYGYTF
J gene: TRBJ1-6; V gene: TRBV10-1; D gene: TRBD1; clone size: few; CDR3 DNA: TGCGCCAGCAGTGAAGTCTCCGGGACAGGGAGCAAGTCACCCCTCCACTTT; CDR3 protein: CASSEVSGTGSKSPLHF
J gene: TRBJ2-2; V gene: TRBV19; D gene: TRBD1; clone size: -; CDR3 DNA: TGTGCCAGTACCCCAGGACAGGGGTGGACCGGGGAGCTGTTTTTT; CDR3 protein: CASTPGQGWTGELFF
J gene: TRBJ2-7; V gene: TRBV27; D gene: -; clone size: many; CDR3 DNA: TGTGCCAGCAGTTTAGGCAGGGGAGGAAACGAGCAGTACTTC; CDR3 protein: CASSLGRGGNEQYF
J gene: TRBJ2-3; V gene: TRBV6-1; D gene: TRBD2; clone size: -; CDR3 DNA: TGTGCCAGCAGACGGGGGGGGACTAGCGGGAGTGCTCCTGATACGCAGTATTTT; CDR3 protein: CASRRGGTSGSAPDTQYF
J gene: TRBJ2-1; V gene: TRBV28; D gene: -; clone size: many; CDR3 DNA: TGTGCCAGCAGTTTACTCTCGCCGGGTCCCGGAAGCTCCTACAATGAGCAGTTCTTC; CDR3 protein: CASSLLSPGPGSSYNEQFF
J gene: TRBJ2-1; V gene: TRBV3-1; D gene: TRBD2; clone size: many; CDR3 DNA: TGTGCCAGCAGCGGACATAGCGGGATATGGAATGAGCAGTTCTTC; CDR3 protein: CASSGHSGIWNEQFF
J gene: TRBJ2-4; V gene: TRBV7-2; D gene: TRBD1; clone size: many; CDR3 DNA: TGTGCCAGCAGCTTAAGGACAGGGCCGATAGCCAAAAACATTCAGTACTTC; CDR3 protein: CASSLRTGPIAKNIQYF
J gene: TRBJ2-7; V gene: TRBV3-1; D gene: -; clone size: many; CDR3 DNA: TGTGCCAGCAGCCAAGCACCGGGCGAGCAGTACTTC; CDR3 protein: CASSQAPGEQYF
J gene: TRBJ2-1; V gene: TRBV29-1; D gene: TRBD2; clone size: -; CDR3 DNA: TGCAGCGGCGCTAGCGGGAGCTCCAATGAGCAGTTCTTC; CDR3 protein: CSGASGSSNEQFF
J gene: TRBJ1-1; V gene: TRBV28; D gene: -; clone size: many; CDR3 DNA: TGTGCCAGCAGTTTAGCCGGGACCGCGCGGGGTAGAGCTTTCTTT; CDR3 protein: CASSLAGTARGRAFF
J gene: TRBJ2-7; V gene: TRBV30; D gene: -; clone size: many; CDR3 DNA: TGTGCCTGGAGTGAGACGGGCGAGCAGTACTTC; CDR3 protein: CAWSETGEQYF
J gene: TRBJ2-1; V gene: TRBV20-1; D gene: -; clone size: many; CDR3 DNA: TGCAGTGCTAATCAGGAAGGCGAGCAGTTCTTC; CDR3 protein: CSANQEGEQFF
J gene: TRBJ1-5; V gene: TRBV15; D gene: -; clone size: many; CDR3 DNA: TGTGCCACCAGCAGAGGAAGGGGACTAGGGCCCAATCAGCCCCAGCATTTT; CDR3 protein: CATSRGRGLGPNQPQHF
J gene: TRBJ2-5; V gene: TRBV29-1; D gene: -; clone size: few; CDR3 DNA: TGCAGCGTTGTGGGGGGGCTGGAAGAGACCCAGTACTTC; CDR3 protein: CSVVGGLEETQYF
J gene: TRBJ1-1; V gene: TRBV20-1; D gene: TRBD1; clone size: few; CDR3 DNA: TGCAGTGCTCCCGGCGGGACAGTGAACACTGAAGCTTTCTTT; CDR3 protein: CSAPGGTVNTEAFF
J gene: TRBJ1-2; V gene: TRBV5-1; D gene: -; clone size: many; CDR3 DNA: TGCGCCAGCAGCTTGGAGGTTACGACCACCCTTAGTAGGGGCTACACCTTC; CDR3 protein: CASSLEVTTTLSRGYTF
J gene: TRBJ2-1; V gene: TRBV7-9; D gene: TRBD2; clone size: many; CDR3 DNA: TGTGCCAGCAGCCCATTCGTGGGGGGGTCCAGCCGTGCTTCCTACAATGAGCAGTTCTTC; CDR3 protein: CASSPFVGGSSRASYNEQFF
J gene: TRBJ1-5; V gene: TRBV20-1; D gene: TRBD1; clone size: few; CDR3 DNA: TGCAGTGCTTCCGGGACAGGGCGAGTATATAGCAATCAGCCCCAGCATTTT; CDR3 protein: CSASGTGRVYSNQPQHF
J gene: TRBJ2-3; V gene: TRBV28; D gene: -; clone size: many; CDR3 DNA: TGTGCCAGCAGTTTGACCCTTTCGACAGTATCTAGCACAGATACGCAGTATTTT; CDR3 protein: CASSLTLSTVSSTDTQYF
J gene: TRBJ2-7; V gene: TRBV6-2/TRBV6-3; D gene: TRBD2; clone size: many; CDR3 DNA: TGTGCCAGCAGATCGACTAGCGGGAGGGGCTACGAGCAGTACTTC; CDR3 protein: CASRSTSGRGYEQYF
J gene: TRBJ1-3; V gene: TRBV28; D gene: TRBD1; clone size: many; CDR3 DNA: TGTGCCAGCAGTTTAGGTGATGGACAGGGGTATGGAAACACCATATATTTT; CDR3 protein: CASSLGDGQGYGNTIYF
J gene: TRBJ1-4; V gene: TRBV7-9; D gene: -; clone size: -; CDR3 DNA: TGTGCCAGCAGCTTATACACGAATGAAAAACTGTTTTTT; CDR3 protein: CASSLYTNEKLFF
J gene: TRBJ2-3; V gene: TRBV20-1; D gene: TRBD2; clone size: few; CDR3 DNA: TGCAGTGCTAGACCGTACGGTTTCCTAGCGGGAGGTATGATAGATACGCAGTATTTT; CDR3 protein: CSARPYGFLAGGMIDTQYF
J gene: TRBJ2-5; V gene: TRBV27; D gene: TRBD2; clone size: many; CDR3 DNA: TGTGCCAGCAGTAAGCGACTAGCGGAATTTCAAGAGACCCAGTACTTC; CDR3 protein: CASSKRLAEFQETQYF
J gene: TRBJ2-2; V gene: TRBV12-3/TRBV12-4; D gene: TRBD2; clone size: few; CDR3 DNA: TGTGCCAGCAGTTTTAGAGCGGGAGGGGGGGTCACCGGGGAGCTGTTTTTT; CDR3 protein: CASSFRAGGGVTGELFF
J gene: TRBJ2-5; V gene: TRBV4-1; D gene: TRBD2; clone size: once; CDR3 DNA: TGCGCCACCTCCCAGGGGCTAGCGGGAGTAGTCGGGACCCAGTACTTC; CDR3 protein: CATSQGLAGVVGTQYF
J gene: TRBJ1-1; V gene: TRBV27; D gene: -; clone size: many; CDR3 DNA: TGTGCCAGCAGTCCCATGGGGGTTTCCTACACTGAAGCTTTCTTT; CDR3 protein: CASSPMGVSYTEAFF
J gene: TRBJ1-6; V gene: TRBV6-1; D gene: -; clone size: many; CDR3 DNA: TGTGCCAGCACCCTGGGGGGCGGTAATTCACCCCTCCACTTT; CDR3 protein: CASTLGGGNSPLHF
J gene: TRBJ2-5; V gene: TRBV20-1; D gene: TRBD2; clone size: many; CDR3 DNA: TGCAGTGCTGCGACTAGCGGGACTCAAGAGACCCAGTACTTC; CDR3 protein: CSAATSGTQETQYF